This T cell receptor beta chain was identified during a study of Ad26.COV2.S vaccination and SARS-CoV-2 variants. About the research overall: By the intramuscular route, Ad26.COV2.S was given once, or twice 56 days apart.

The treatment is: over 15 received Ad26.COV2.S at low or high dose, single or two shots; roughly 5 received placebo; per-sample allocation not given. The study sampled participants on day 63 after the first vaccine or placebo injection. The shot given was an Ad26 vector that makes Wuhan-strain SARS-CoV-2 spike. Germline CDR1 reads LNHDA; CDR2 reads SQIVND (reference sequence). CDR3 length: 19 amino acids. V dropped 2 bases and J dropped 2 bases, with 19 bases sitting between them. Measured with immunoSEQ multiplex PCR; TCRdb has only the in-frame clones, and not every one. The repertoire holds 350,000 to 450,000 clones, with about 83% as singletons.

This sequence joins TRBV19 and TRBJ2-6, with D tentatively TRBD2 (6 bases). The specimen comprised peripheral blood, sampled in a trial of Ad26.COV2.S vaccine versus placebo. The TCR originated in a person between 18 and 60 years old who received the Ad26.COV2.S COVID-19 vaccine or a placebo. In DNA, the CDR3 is TGTGCCAGTAGTATATCTCGGTTGACGGGGGTCCCTGGGGCCAACGTCCTGACTTTC. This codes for CASSISRLTGVPGANVLTF. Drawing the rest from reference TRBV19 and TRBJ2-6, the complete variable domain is DGGITQSPKYLFRKEGQNVTLSCEQNLNHDAMYWYRQDPGQGLRLIYYSQIVNDFQKGDIAEGYSVSREKKESFPLTVTSAQKNPTAFYLCASSISRLTGVPGANVLTFGAGSRLTVL.